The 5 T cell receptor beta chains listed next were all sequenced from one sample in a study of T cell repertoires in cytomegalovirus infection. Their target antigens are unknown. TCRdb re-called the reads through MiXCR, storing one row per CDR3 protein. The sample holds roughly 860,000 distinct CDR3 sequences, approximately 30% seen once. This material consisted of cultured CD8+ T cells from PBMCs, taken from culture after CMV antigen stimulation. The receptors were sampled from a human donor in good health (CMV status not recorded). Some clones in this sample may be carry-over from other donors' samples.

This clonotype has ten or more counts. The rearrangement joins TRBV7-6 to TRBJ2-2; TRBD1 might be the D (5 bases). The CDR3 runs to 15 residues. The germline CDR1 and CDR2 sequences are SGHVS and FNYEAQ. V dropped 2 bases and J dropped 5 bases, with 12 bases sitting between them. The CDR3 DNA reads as TGTGCCAGCAGCTTATCAGGGCAGATAACCGGGGAGCTGTTTTTT. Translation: CASSLSGQITGELFF. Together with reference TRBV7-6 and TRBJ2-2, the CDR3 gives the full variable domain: GAGVSQSPRYKVTKRGQDVALRCDPISGHVSLYWYRQALGQGPEFLTYFNYEAQQDKSGLPNDRFSAERPEGSISTLTIQRTEQRDSAMYRCASSLSGQITGELFFGEGSRLTVL.

The CDR3 loop reads CASSQDVVVGELFF. The CDR3, as DNA: TGTGCCAGCAGTCAGGACGTAGTAGTCGGGGAGCTGTTTTTT. The V call is TRBV6-2 or TRBV6-3, the J call TRBJ2-2, with D unclear. The CDR3 has 14 amino acids. Trimming cost V 5 bases and J 7 bases, with 14 bases left between them. From germline, CDR1 is MNHEY and CDR2 SVGEGT.

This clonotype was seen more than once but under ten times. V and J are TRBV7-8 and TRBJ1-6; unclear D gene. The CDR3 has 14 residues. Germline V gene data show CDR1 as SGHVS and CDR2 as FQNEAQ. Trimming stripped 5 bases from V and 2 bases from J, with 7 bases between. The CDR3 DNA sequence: TGTGCCAGCAGCCGGGATCCCTATAATTCACCCCTCCACTTT. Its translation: CASSRDPYNSPLHF. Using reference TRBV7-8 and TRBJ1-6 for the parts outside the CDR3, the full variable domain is GAGVSQSPRYKVAKRGQDVALRCDPISGHVSLFWYQQALGQGPEFLTYFQNEAQLDKSGLPSDRFFAERPEGSVSTLKIQRTQQEDSAVYLCASSRDPYNSPLHFGNGTRLTVT.

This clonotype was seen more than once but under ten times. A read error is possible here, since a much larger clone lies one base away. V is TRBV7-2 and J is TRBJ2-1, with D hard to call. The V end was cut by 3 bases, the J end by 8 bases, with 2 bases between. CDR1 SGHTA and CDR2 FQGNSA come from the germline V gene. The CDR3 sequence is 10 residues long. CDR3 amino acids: CASSFHEQFF. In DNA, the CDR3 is TGTGCCAGCAGCTTCCATGAGCAGTTCTTC.

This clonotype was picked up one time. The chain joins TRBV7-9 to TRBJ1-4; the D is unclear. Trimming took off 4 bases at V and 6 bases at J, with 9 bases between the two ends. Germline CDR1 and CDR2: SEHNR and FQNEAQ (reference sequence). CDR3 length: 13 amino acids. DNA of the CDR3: TGTGCCAGCAGCTCCCCCTTAGATGAAAAACTGTTTTTT. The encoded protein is CASSSPLDEKLFF.